Presented here are 11 T cell receptor beta chains from one specimen sequenced in a study of cytomegalovirus exposure and HLA in healthy donors. Both 60 Vbeta primers and 13 Jbeta primers went into the PCR. Data came from immunoSEQ multiplex PCR; TCRdb stores just in-frame clones and leaves some out. Counted here are fewer than 250,000 clones, 60% to 85% occurring once; the ten biggest clones make up 1.6%. Sequenced input: PBMCs. These receptor sequences come from a woman in her late teens or twenties in good health and CMV-seronegative.

This chain links TRBV5-1 with TRBJ2-5; 9 nucleotides align to TRBD2. Germline CDR1 is SGHRS and CDR2 is YFSETQ. Trimming removed 0 bases from V and 3 bases from J; junction bases left unmatched: 6. The CDR3 runs to 16 residues. The CDR3 loop is CASSLEASGVKETQYF. The CDR3 region has the DNA TGCGCCAGCAGCTTGGAGGCTAGCGGGGTCAAAGAGACCCAGTACTTC.

The J gene is TRBJ1-1, the V gene TRBV5-5, with D perhaps matching TRBD1 (5 bases). The CDR3 spans 14 residues. CDR1 is SGHKS, CDR2 YYEKEE, per germline (reference sequence). V lost 0 bases to trimming and J lost 1 base, with 7 bases between them. The CDR3 region is CASSLVGGNTEAFF. CDR3 DNA sequence: TGTGCCAGCAGCTTGGTGGGGGGGAACACTGAAGCTTTCTTT. The variable domain in full, with the rest retrieved from reference TRBV5-5 and TRBJ1-1, is DAGVTQSPTHLIKTRGQQVTLRCSPISGHKSVSWYQQVLGQGPQFIFQYYEKEERGRGNFPDRFSARQFPNYSSELNVNALLLGDSALYLCASSLVGGNTEAFFGQGTRLTVV.

J is TRBJ2-7 and V is TRBV7-2, with TRBD2 matching over 7 bases. The CDR3 totals 15 residues. Germline V lookup: CDR1 SGHTA, CDR2 FQGNSA. J lost 0 bases, V lost 10 bases, and 12 bases had no gene match. CDR3 in amino acids: CATRGDRGSSYEQYF. The CDR3 nucleotides are TGTGCCACCCGGGGGGATCGCGGTTCCTCCTACGAGCAGTACTTC.

V and J are TRBV13 and TRBJ2-3; 10 nucleotides match TRBD2. This CDR3 has 15 residues. V was clipped by 2 bases and J by 8 bases; unmatched bases: 7. Germline CDR1 and CDR2: PRHDT and FYEKMQ (reference sequence). The CDR3 is CASSLTLAGEGTQYF. CDR3 bases: TGTGCCAGCAGCTTAACGCTAGCGGGAGAGGGTACGCAGTATTTT.

This chain connects TRBV11-3 to TRBJ2-7; TRBD1 matches 9 bases. CDR3 length equals 13 residues. With 5 bases clipped from V and 3 bases from J, the junction kept 2 bases outside the gene matches. Germline V gives CDR1 SGHNT, CDR2 YENEEA. CDR3 bases: TGTGCCAGCAGCCCGGACAGGGGCTACGAGCAGTACTTC. Translating it yields CASSPDRGYEQYF.

As concerns this clone: The same CDR3 arises from other DNA sequences in this sample as well. The chain joins TRBV5-1 to TRBJ2-2; 7 nucleotides agree with TRBD1. CDR3 length equals 15 residues. V gave up 1 base and J gave up 3 bases; unmatched junction bases: 3. Germline CDR1 is SGHRS and CDR2 is YFSETQ. This chain's CDR3 is CASSLRQGDTGELFF. The DNA of the CDR3 is TGCGCCAGCAGCTTGCGACAGGGTGACACCGGGGAGCTGTTTTTT.

The chain carries TRBV5-8 and TRBJ1-1; 7 bases are shared with TRBD1. This CDR3 is 15 amino acids long. Germline V gene sequence: CDR1 SGHTS, CDR2 YDEGEE. The ends lost 0 bases at V and 3 bases at J; junction bases unmatched: 5. In nucleotides, the CDR3 is TGTGCCAGCAGCTTGGTCCCGGACAGGTACACTGAAGCTTTCTTT. This translates into CASSLVPDRYTEAFF.

The rearrangement links TRBV27 to TRBJ2-2, with TRBD1 matching over 8 bases. The CDR3 loop spans 15 amino acids. Per the germline V gene, CDR1 is MNHEY and CDR2 is SMNVEV (reference sequence). With 6 bases clipped from V and 0 bases from J, the junction kept 3 bases outside the gene matches. The CDR3 sequence is CASRRTGTNTGELFF. The CDR3 region has the DNA TGTGCCAGCAGAAGGACAGGGACGAACACCGGGGAGCTGTTTTTT.

This sequence joins TRBV7-9 and TRBJ2-2; no clear D. Trimming stripped 5 bases from V and 0 bases from J, with 13 bases between. The CDR3 spans 16 residues. The germline V gene encodes CDR1 SEHNR and CDR2 FQNEAQ (reference sequence). This CDR3 is CASSAIPRTNTGELFF. CDR3 nucleotides: TGTGCCAGCAGCGCCATACCGCGGACGAACACCGGGGAGCTGTTTTTT. Complete variable domain (other parts from reference TRBV7-9 and TRBJ2-2): DTGVSQNPRHKITKRGQNVTFRCDPISEHNRLYWYRQTLGQGPEFLTYFQNEAQLEKSRLLSDRFSAERPKGSFSTLEIQRTEQGDSAMYLCASSAIPRTNTGELFFGEGSRLTVL.

This chain uses TRBV5-4 with TRBJ2-5; TRBD2 matches 10 bases. Trimming at V came to 0 bases and at J to 5 bases, leaving 4 bases not matched to a gene. The CDR3 is 15 residues long. From germline, CDR1 is SGHNT and CDR2 YYREEE (reference sequence). CDR3 loop: CASSLGAGGSETQYF. In DNA form, the CDR3 reads TGTGCCAGCAGCTTGGGAGCGGGGGGGTCGGAGACCCAGTACTTC.

The CDR3 nucleotides are TGTGCCAGCAGGGACAGGGAGGGGGCTTTCTTT. It translates to CASRDREGAFF. The rearrangement joins TRBV6-1 to TRBJ1-1; 8 bases are a match to TRBD1. Germline V lookup: CDR1 MNHNS, CDR2 SASEGT. V shed 6 bases, J shed 11 bases, and the junction held 5 bases outside the gene matches. CDR3 length equals 11 residues.